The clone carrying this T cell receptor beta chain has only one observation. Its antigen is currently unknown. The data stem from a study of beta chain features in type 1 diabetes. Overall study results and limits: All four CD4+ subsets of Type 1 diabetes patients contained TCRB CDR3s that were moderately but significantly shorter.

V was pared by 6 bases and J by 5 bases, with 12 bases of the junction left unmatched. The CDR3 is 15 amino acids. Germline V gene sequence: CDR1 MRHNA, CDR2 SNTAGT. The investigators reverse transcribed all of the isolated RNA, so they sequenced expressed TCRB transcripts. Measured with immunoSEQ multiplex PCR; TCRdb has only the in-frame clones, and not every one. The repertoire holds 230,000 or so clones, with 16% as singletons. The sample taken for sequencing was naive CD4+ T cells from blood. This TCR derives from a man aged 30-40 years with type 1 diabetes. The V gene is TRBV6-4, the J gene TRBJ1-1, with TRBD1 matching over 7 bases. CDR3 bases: TGTGCCAGCAGCCCGTCCAAGGGGGCATCGACTGAAGCTTTCTTT. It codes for CASSPSKGASTEAFF.